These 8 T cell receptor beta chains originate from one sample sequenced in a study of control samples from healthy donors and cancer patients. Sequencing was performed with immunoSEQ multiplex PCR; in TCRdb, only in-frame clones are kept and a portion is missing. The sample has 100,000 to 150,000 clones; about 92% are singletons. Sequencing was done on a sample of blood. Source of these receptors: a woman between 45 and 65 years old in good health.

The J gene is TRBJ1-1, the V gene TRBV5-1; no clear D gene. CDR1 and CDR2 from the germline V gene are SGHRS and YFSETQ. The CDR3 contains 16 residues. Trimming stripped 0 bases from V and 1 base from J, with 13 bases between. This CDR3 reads CASSLGTRFPNTEAFF. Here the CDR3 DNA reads TGCGCCAGCAGCTTGGGTACCCGGTTTCCGAACACTGAAGCTTTCTTT.

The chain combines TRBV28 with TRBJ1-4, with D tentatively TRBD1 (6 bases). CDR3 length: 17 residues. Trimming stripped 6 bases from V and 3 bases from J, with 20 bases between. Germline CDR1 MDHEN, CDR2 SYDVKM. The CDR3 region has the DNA TGTGCCAGCAGCCCCTGGGGGCAGGGGCGGGCTAATGAAAAACTGTTTTTT. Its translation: CASSPWGQGRANEKLFF.

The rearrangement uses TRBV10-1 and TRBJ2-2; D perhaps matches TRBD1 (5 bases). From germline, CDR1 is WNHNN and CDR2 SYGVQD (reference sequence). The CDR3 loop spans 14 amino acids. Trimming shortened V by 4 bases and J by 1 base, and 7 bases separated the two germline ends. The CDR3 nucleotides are TGCGCCAGCAGTGTCGGACAGAACACCGGGGAGCTGTTTTTT. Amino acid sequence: CASSVGQNTGELFF.

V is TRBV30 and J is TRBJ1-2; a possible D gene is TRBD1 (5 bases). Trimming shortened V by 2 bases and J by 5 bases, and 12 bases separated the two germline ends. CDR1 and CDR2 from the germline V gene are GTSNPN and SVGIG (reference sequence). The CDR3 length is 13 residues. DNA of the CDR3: TGTGCCTGGAGTTCGGGGGGGAAGTATGGCTACACCTTC. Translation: CAWSSGGKYGYTF. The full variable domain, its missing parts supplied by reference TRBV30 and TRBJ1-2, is SQTIHQWPATLVQPVGSPLSLECTVEGTSNPNLYWYRQAAGRGLQLLFYSVGIGQISSEVPQNLSASRPQDRQFILSSKKLLLSDSGFYLCAWSSGGKYGYTFGSGTRLTVV.

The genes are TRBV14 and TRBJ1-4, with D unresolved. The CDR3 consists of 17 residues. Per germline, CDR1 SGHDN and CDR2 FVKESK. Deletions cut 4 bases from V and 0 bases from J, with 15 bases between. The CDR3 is CASSLKAGVATNEKLFF. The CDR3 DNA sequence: TGTGCCAGCAGCCTCAAGGCAGGCGTTGCAACTAATGAAAAACTGTTTTTT.

Written as DNA, the CDR3 is TGTGCCACCAGCAGTGGACAGTCAAGCTCCTATAATTCACCCCTCCACTTT. It yields the protein CATSSGQSSSYNSPLHF. V usage is TRBV15 and J usage is TRBJ1-6, with D possibly matching TRBD1 (6 bases). Germline V lookup: CDR1 LNHNV, CDR2 YYDKDF (reference sequence). The CDR3 is made up of 17 amino acids. The ends were cut back, 3 bases at V and 0 bases at J, with 12 bases in the middle.

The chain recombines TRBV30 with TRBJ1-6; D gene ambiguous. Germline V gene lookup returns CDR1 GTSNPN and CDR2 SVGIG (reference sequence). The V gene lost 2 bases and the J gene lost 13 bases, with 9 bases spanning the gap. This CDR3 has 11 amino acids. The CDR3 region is CAWSRPGPLHF. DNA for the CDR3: TGTGCCTGGAGTCGGCCTGGTCCCCTCCACTTT.

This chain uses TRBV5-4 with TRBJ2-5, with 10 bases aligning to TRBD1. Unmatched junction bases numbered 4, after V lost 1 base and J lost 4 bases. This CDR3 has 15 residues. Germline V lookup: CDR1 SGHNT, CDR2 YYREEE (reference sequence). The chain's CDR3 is CASSLYGTGVETQYF. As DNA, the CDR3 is TGTGCCAGCAGCTTGTACGGGACAGGGGTAGAGACCCAGTACTTC.